Presented here are 8 T cell receptor beta chains from one specimen sequenced in a study of blood T cells in healthy people across ages. Primed by a sample-barcoded 5' primer and a J-beta primer mix, a second PCR proceeded for roughly 7 to 12 cycles. TCRdb passed the 5' RACE reads through MiXCR, listing each CDR3 protein once. Of approximately 670,000 distinct CDR3 sequences listed, 40% to 50% were seen once; the top ten hold around 30%. Sequenced material: blood. These receptor sequences come from a man of 80 years or more in good health.

The rearrangement links TRBV20-1 to TRBJ1-2; D might be TRBD1 (6 bases). Germline CDR1 is DFQATT and CDR2 is SNEGSKA (reference sequence). V was shortened by 4 bases and J by 3 bases, with 18 bases between the two germline ends. The CDR3 is made up of 15 amino acids. For the CDR3, the DNA is TGCAGTGCTACCGACCAGGGGCGCAAGGACTATGGCTACACCTTC. This translates into CSATDQGRKDYGYTF.

The chain joins TRBV28 to TRBJ2-7; a weak D match, TRBD2 (7 bases). V was pared by 7 bases and J by 1 base, with 17 bases between. CDR1 MDHEN and CDR2 SYDVKM come from the germline V gene. The CDR3 is 15 residues long. The CDR3, as DNA: TGTGCCAGCACTCCCCAGGGGAGGGGTTCCTACGAGCAGTACTTC. Its protein is CASTPQGRGSYEQYF.

This clonotype was recorded at least ten times. The rearrangement uses TRBV20-1 and TRBJ2-7; a possible D gene is TRBD1 (6 bases). The V end lost 1 base, the J end lost 4 bases, and 14 bases lay between the germline ends. Germline loops: CDR1 DFQATT, CDR2 SNEGSKA (reference sequence). The CDR3 has 14 residues. CDR3 bases: TGCAGTGCTAGAGCCCAGGACAGACCTTACGAGCAGTACTTC. Translation: CSARAQDRPYEQYF.

The sample holds a few counts of this clonotype. The rearrangement links TRBV15 to TRBJ1-6, with D maybe TRBD1 (6 bases). Trimming left V 5 bases short and J 5 bases short, with 13 bases between. The CDR3 spans 15 residues. The germline V gene encodes CDR1 LNHNV and CDR2 YYDKDF (reference sequence). CDR3 region: CATSDLQGDNSPLHF. The CDR3 region has the DNA TGTGCCACCAGCGACCTACAGGGAGATAATTCACCCCTCCACTTT.

This chain uses TRBV9 with TRBJ1-1; no definite D call. Trimming cost V 1 base and J 3 bases, with 13 bases left between them. CDR1 is SGDLS, CDR2 YYNGEE, per germline. The CDR3 contains 15 residues. The CDR3 reads CASSVTGDSDTEAFF. CDR3 coding DNA: TGTGCCAGCAGCGTAACCGGGGATTCGGACACTGAAGCTTTCTTT.

This clonotype came up many times. The chain couples TRBV28 to TRBJ2-7; 9 bases are shared with TRBD2. Germline V gives CDR1 MDHEN, CDR2 SYDVKM. The V and J ends lost 3 bases and 6 bases, in that order; junction bases with no gene match: 12. CDR3 length equals 16 residues. The CDR3 nucleotides are TGTGCCAGCAGTTTGGGGCTAGCGGGACCTCCAGGCGAGCAGTACTTC. As protein: CASSLGLAGPPGEQYF.

With regard to this clonotype: A clone one base away is much larger, so this may be a read error. The chain recombines TRBV7-4 with TRBJ1-1; D is unclear. CDR3 size: 20 residues. Trimming took 3 bases from V and 1 from J, leaving 27 bases between them. Germline V gives CDR1 SGHVT, CDR2 SQSDAQ. CDR3 sequence: CASSFRSGQRTENWNTEAFF. In DNA, the CDR3 is TGTGCCAGCAGCTTCCGCTCTGGGCAGCGAACTGAAAACTGGAACACTGAAGCTTTCTTT.

This clonotype has just one count. This may be a read error: a much more frequent sequence differs by one nucleotide. The V gene is TRBV20-1, the J gene TRBJ1-4; no clear D. The CDR3 runs 12 residues. CDR1 and CDR2 (germline): DFQATT, SNEGSKA (reference sequence). CDR3 in amino acids: CSARDHNEKPFF. The CDR3 nucleotides are TGCAGTGCTAGAGATCACAATGAAAAACCGTTTTTT.